The source of this TCR beta chain is a study of PD-L1 blockade in urothelial cancer. About the study: About 90% of the roughly 29 patients were men with bladder-origin urothelial cancer.

Method: immunoSEQ multiplex PCR; TCRdb's copy keeps in-frame clones and lacks some. Of approximately 52,000 clones listed, 65% to 90% are singletons. The time point here: pretreatment peripheral blood. V was trimmed by 4 bases and J by 2 bases, leaving 5 bases between them. Germline CDR1 LNHDA, CDR2 SQIVND (reference sequence). This CDR3 is 13 amino acids long. The rearrangement joins TRBV19 to TRBJ2-2; D is undetermined. The receptor was isolated from a man between 65 and 80 years old with urothelial cancer. Sequencing used PBMCs, obtained around atezolizumab (anti-PD-L1) treatment. CDR3 protein: CASSRANTGELFF. CDR3 DNA: TGTGCCAGTAGTAGGGCAAACACCGGGGAGCTGTTTTTT.